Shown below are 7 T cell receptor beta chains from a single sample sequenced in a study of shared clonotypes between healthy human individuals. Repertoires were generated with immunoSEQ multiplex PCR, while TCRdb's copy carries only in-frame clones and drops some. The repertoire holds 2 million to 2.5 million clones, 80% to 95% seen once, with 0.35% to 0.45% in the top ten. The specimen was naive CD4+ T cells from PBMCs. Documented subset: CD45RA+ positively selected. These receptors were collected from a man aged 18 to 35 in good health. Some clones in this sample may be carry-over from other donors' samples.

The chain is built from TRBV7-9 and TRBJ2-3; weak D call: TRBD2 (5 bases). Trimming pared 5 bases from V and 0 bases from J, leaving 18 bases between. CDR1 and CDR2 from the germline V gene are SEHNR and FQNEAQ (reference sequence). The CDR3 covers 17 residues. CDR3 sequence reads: CASSTGGADPSTDTQYF. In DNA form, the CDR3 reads TGTGCCAGCAGCACCGGTGGAGCGGACCCTAGCACAGATACGCAGTATTTT. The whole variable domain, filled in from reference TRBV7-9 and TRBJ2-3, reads DTGVSQNPRHKITKRGQNVTFRCDPISEHNRLYWYRQTLGQGPEFLTYFQNEAQLEKSRLLSDRFSAERPKGSFSTLEIQRTEQGDSAMYLCASSTGGADPSTDTQYFGPGTRLTVL.

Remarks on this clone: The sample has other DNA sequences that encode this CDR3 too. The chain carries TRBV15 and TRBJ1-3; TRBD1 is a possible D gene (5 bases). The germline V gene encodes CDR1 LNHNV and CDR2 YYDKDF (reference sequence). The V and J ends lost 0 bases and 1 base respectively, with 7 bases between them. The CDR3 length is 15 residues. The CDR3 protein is CATSRDGGSGNTIYF. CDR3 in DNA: TGTGCCACCAGCAGAGACGGGGGATCTGGAAACACCATATATTTT.

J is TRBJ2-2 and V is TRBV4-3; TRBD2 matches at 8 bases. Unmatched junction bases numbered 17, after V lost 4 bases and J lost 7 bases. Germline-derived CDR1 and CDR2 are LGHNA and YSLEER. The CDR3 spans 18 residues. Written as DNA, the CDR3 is TGCGCCAGCAGCCCACAGCCGAGCGGGAGAATTAGGGTCGGGGAGCTGTTTTTT. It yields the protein CASSPQPSGRIRVGELFF.

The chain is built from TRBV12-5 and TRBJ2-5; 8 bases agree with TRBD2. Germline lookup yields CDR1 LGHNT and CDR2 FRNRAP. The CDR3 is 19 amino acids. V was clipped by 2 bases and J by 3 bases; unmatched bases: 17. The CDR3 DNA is TGTGCTAGTGGTTTGTGGGCGGGAGGATACTTAAGTGGGGAAGAGACCCAGTACTTC. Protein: CASGLWAGGYLSGEETQYF.

CDR3: CAISMGDHSGRIQFF. The CDR3 nucleotides read TGTGCCATCAGTATGGGGGACCATAGCGGGAGGATTCAGTTCTTC. The rearrangement uses TRBV10-3 and TRBJ2-1; 10 bases agree with TRBD2. The germline V gene encodes CDR1 ENHRY and CDR2 SYGVKD. Losses at the gene ends were 5 bases for V and 13 bases for J; bases not matched to a gene: 14. The CDR3 is 15 residues long.

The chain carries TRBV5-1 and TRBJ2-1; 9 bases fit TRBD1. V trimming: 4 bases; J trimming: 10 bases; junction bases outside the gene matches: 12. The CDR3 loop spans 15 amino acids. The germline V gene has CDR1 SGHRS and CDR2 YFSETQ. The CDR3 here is CASSGRDRASREQFF. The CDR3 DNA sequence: TGCGCCAGCAGCGGCCGGGACAGGGCTTCCCGGGAGCAGTTCTTC.

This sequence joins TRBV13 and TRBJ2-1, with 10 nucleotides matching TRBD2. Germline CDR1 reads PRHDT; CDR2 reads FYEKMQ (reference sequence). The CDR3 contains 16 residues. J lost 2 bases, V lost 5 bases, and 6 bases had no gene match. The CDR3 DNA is TGTGCCAGCAGCCCTGGACTAGCGGAAACCTACAATGAGCAGTTCTTC. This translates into CASSPGLAETYNEQFF.